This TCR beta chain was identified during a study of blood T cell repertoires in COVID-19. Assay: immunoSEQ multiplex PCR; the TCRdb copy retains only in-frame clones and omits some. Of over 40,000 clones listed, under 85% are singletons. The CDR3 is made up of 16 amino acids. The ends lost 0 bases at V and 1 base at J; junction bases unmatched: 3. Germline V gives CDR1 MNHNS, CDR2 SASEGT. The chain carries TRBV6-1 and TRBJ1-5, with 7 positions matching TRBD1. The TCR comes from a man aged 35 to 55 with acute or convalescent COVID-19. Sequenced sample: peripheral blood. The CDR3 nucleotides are TGTGCCAGCAGTGAAGCCGGGACAGTCAGCAATCAGCCCCAGCATTTT. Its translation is CASSEAGTVSNQPQHF.